The clone carrying this T cell receptor (beta chain) occurred many times. The authors prepared the TCRbeta library with unique molecular identifiers. TCRdb re-called the PCR reads through MiXCR, storing one row per CDR3 protein. The data contain 700,000 to 950,000 distinct CDR3 sequences, roughly 15% of them singletons. The data originate from a study of T-cell reconstitution after alpha-beta-depleted transplantation in children. This clonotype was sampled from a male patient younger than 18 who had a stem cell transplant for acute lymphoblastic leukemia, so the T cells may come from the graft donor. The sequences come from PBMCs, mostly from graft donor cells, collected 360 days after TCRalphabeta/CD19-depleted stem cell transplant.

This CDR3 reads CASSDQGPTDTQYF. DNA for the CDR3: TGTGCCAGCAGTGACCAGGGCCCCACAGATACGCAGTATTTT. This chain uses TRBV12-3 or TRBV12-4 with TRBJ2-3; D might be TRBD1 (5 bases). Trimming pared 5 bases from V and 2 bases from J, leaving 11 bases between. CDR3 length: 14 residues.